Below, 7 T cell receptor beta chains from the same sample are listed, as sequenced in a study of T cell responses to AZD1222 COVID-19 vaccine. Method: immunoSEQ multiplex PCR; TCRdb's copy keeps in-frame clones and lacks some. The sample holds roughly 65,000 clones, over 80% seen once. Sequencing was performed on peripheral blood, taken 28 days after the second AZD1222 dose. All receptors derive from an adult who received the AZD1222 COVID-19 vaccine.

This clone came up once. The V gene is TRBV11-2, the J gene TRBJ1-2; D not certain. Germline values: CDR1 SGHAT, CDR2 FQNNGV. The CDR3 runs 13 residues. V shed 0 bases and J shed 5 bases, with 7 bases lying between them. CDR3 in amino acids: CASSLDEGYGYTF. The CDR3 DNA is TGTGCCAGCAGCTTAGATGAAGGGTATGGCTACACCTTC.

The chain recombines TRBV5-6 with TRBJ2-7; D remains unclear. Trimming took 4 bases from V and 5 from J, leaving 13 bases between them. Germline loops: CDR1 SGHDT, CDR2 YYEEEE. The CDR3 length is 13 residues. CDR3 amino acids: CASSLTTTDEQYF. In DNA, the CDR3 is TGTGCCAGCAGCCTAACAACGACGGACGAGCAGTACTTC.

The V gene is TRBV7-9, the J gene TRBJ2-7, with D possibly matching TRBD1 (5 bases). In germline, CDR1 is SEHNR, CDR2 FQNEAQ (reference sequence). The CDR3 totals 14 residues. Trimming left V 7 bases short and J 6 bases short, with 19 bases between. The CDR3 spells CASIPDTRPGEQYF. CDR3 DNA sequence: TGTGCCAGCATCCCGGACACCCGCCCCGGCGAGCAGTACTTC. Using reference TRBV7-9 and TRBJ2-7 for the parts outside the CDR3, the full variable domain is DTGVSQNPRHKITKRGQNVTFRCDPISEHNRLYWYRQTLGQGPEFLTYFQNEAQLEKSRLLSDRFSAERPKGSFSTLEIQRTEQGDSAMYLCASIPDTRPGEQYFGPGTRLTVT.

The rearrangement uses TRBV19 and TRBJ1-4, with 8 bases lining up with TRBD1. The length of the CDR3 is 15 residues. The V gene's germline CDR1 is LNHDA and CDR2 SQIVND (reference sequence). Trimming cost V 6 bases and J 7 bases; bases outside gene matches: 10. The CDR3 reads CASRRETGAGEKLFF. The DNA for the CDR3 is TGTGCCAGTAGGCGGGAGACAGGGGCTGGTGAAAAACTGTTTTTT.

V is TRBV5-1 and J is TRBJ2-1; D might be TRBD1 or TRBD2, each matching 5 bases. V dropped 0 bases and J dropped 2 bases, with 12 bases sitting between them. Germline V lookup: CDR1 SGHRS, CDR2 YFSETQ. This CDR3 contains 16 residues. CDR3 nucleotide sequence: TGCGCCAGCAGCTTGGTAGAGGGGCGTCCCTACAATGAGCAGTTCTTC. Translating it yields CASSLVEGRPYNEQFF. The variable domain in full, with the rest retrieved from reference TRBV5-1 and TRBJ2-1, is KAGVTQTPRYLIKTRGQQVTLSCSPISGHRSVSWYQQTPGQGLQFLFEYFSETQRNKGNFPGRFSGRQFSNSRSEMNVSTLELGDSALYLCASSLVEGRPYNEQFFGPGTRLTVL.

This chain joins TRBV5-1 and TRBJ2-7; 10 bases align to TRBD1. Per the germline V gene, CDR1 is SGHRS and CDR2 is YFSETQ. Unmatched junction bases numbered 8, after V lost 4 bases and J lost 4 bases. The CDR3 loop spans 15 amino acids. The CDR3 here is CASSLGTGDIYEQYF. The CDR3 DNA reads TGCGCCAGCAGCCTGGGGACAGGGGACATTTACGAGCAGTACTTC.

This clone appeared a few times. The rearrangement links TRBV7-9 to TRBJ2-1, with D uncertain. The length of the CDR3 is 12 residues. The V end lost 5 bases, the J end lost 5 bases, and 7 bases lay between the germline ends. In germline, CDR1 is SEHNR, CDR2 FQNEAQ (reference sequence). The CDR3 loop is CASSALNNEQFF. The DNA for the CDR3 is TGTGCCAGCAGCGCCCTAAACAATGAGCAGTTCTTC.